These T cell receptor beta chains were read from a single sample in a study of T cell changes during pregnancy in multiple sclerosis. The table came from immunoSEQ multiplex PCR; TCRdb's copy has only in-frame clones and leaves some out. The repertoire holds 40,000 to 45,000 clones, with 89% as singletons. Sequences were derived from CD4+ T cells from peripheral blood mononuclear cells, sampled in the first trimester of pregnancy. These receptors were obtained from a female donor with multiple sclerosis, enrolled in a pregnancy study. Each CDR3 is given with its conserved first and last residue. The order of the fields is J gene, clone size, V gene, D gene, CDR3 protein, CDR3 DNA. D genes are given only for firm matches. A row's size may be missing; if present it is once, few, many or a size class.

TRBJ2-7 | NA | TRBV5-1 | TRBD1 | CASSWRTGGYEQYF | TGCGCCAGCAGCTGGCGGACAGGAGGCTACGAGCAGTACTTC
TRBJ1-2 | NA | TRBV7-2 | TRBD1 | CASSSGQGRDGYTF | TGTGCCAGCAGCTCAGGACAGGGGAGAGACGGCTACACCTTC
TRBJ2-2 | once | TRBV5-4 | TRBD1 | CASSQGQLNTGELFF | TGTGCCAGCAGCCAGGGACAGTTAAACACCGGGGAGCTGTTTTTT
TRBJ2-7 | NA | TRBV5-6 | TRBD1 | CASSSLPNRGVGEQYF | TGTGCCAGCAGCTCACTACCGAACAGGGGAGTAGGCGAGCAGTACTTC
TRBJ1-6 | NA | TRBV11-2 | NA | CASSLMTAPLHF | TGTGCCAGCAGCTTAATGACAGCACCCCTCCACTTT
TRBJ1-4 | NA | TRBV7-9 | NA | CASSRTGSATNEKLFF | TGTGCCAGCAGCCGCACGGGTTCAGCAACTAATGAAAAACTGTTTTTT
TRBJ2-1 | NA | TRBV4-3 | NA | CASSPHRGRGTYNEQFF | TGCGCCAGCAGCCCCCACCGGGGGAGAGGGACCTACAATGAGCAGTTCTTC
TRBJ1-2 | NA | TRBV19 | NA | CASSVESGYTF | TGTGCCAGTAGTGTTGAGAGTGGCTACACCTTC
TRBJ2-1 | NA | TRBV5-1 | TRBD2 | CASSLTSGVGEQFF | TGCGCCAGCAGCTTGACTAGCGGGGTAGGTGAGCAGTTCTTC
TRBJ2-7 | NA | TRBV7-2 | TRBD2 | CASSLGSGLAGRYF | TGTGCCAGCAGCTTAGGCTCGGGACTAGCGGGAAGGTACTTC
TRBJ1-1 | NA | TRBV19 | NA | CASSVQPGETEAFF | TGTGCCAGTAGTGTTCAGCCCGGGGAGACTGAAGCTTTCTTT
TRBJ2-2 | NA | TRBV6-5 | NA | CASSYSNAGSVGELFF | TGTGCCAGCAGTTACTCCAACGCGGGAAGCGTCGGGGAGCTGTTTTTT
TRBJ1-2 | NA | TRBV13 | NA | CASSTRALGGAGYTF | TGTGCCAGCAGCACCCGGGCCCTCGGAGGGGCTGGCTACACCTTC
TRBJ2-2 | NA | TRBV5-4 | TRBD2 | CASSSLAGGAGELFF | TGTGCCAGCAGCTCACTAGCGGGAGGGGCCGGGGAGCTGTTTTTT
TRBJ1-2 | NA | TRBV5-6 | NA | CASSQASLYGYTF | TGTGCCAGCAGCCAAGCTTCCCTATATGGCTACACCTTC
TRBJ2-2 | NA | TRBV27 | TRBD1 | CASSPRQGGTGELFF | TGTGCCAGCAGCCCCCGACAGGGTGGGACCGGGGAGCTGTTTTTT
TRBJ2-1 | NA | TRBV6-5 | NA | CASRQVTYNEQFF | TGTGCCAGCAGACAAGTTACCTACAATGAGCAGTTCTTC
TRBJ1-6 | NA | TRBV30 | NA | CAWSPQSGGPLHF | TGTGCCTGGAGTCCCCAATCGGGGGGACCCCTCCACTTT
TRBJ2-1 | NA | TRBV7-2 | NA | CASSLGGLYNEQFF | TGTGCCAGCAGCTTAGGAGGACTGTACAATGAGCAGTTCTTC
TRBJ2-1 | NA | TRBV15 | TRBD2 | CATSRDASGMSKGQFF | TGTGCCACCAGCAGAGACGCTAGCGGGATGAGCAAGGGGCAGTTCTTC
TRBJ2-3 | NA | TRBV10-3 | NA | CAISESGTGRTDTQYF | TGTGCCATCAGTGAGTCCGGGACGGGGAGGACAGATACGCAGTATTTT
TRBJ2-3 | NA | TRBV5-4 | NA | CASRKGPDSTDTQYF | TGTGCCAGCAGGAAGGGGCCAGATAGCACAGATACGCAGTATTTT
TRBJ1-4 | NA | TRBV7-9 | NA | CASSVEVFGVANEKLFF | TGTGCCAGCAGCGTAGAGGTGTTCGGGGTGGCTAATGAAAAACTGTTTTTT
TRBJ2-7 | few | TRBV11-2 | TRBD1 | CASSPQTGVVYEQYF | TGTGCCAGCAGCCCCCAGACAGGGGTCGTCTACGAGCAGTACTTC
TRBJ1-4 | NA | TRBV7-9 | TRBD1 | CASSLHRRTGSSTNEKLFF | TGTGCCAGCAGCTTACACCGGAGGACAGGGAGTTCCACTAATGAAAAACTGTTTTTT
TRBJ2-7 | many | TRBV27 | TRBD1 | CASSRQTGSYEQYF | TGTGCCAGCAGTAGACAGACAGGGTCCTACGAGCAGTACTTC
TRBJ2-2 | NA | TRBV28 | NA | CASSPGLSRELFF | TGTGCCAGCAGTCCGGGACTTTCGAGGGAGCTGTTTTTT
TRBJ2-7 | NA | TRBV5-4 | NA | CASSLPGYEQYF | TGTGCCAGCAGCTTGCCCGGTTACGAGCAGTACTTC
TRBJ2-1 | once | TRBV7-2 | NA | CASSRRSGRGYNEQFF | TGTGCCAGCAGCCGACGCAGCGGGCGCGGGTACAATGAGCAGTTCTTC
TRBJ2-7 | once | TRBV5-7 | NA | CASSHTGLDSYEQYF | TGTGCCAGCAGCCATACAGGCCTTGACTCCTACGAGCAGTACTTC
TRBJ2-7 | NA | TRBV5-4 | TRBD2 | CASSQTLAVDPYEQYF | TGTGCCAGCAGCCAAACACTAGCGGTTGATCCCTACGAGCAGTACTTC
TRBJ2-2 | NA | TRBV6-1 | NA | CASKPYRDTGELFF | TGTGCCAGCAAGCCTTACAGGGACACCGGGGAGCTGTTTTTT
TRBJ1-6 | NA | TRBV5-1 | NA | CASSLEGQTFYNSPLHF | TGCGCCAGCAGCTTGGAAGGACAGACCTTCTATAATTCACCCCTCCACTTT
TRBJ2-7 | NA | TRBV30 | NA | CAWSVFPGGNVYEQYF | TGTGCCTGGAGTGTTTTTCCGGGCGGGAATGTCTACGAGCAGTACTTC
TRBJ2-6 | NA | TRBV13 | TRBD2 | CASSLRTSGSSGANVLTF | TGTGCCAGCAGCTTACGGACTAGCGGGTCCTCTGGGGCCAACGTCCTGACTTTC
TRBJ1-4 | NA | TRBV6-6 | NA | CASSSRDVGRSEKLFF | TGTGCCAGCAGTTCCCGGGACGTTGGGAGGAGTGAAAAACTGTTTTTT
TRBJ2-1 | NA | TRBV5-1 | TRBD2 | CASSLGLAGANEQFF | TGCGCCAGCAGCTTGGGACTAGCGGGGGCCAATGAGCAGTTCTTC
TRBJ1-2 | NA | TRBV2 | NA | CARPVGGNNYGYTF | TGTGCCAGACCTGTGGGGGGTAACAACTATGGCTACACCTTC
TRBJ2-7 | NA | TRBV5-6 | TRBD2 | CASSSWTSGSYEQYF | TGTGCCAGCAGCTCTTGGACTAGCGGCTCCTACGAGCAGTACTTC
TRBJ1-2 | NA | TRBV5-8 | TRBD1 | CASSLKGARGSGYTF | TGTGCCAGCAGCTTAAAGGGGGCCAGGGGTAGTGGCTACACCTTC
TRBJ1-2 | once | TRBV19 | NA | CASSPREYGYTF | TGTGCCAGTAGTCCCCGGGAATATGGCTACACCTTC
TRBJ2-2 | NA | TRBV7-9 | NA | CASSRRPSTNTGELFF | TGTGCCAGCAGCCGTCGGCCTAGTACGAACACCGGGGAGCTGTTTTTT
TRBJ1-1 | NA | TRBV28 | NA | CASSSGDTEAFF | TGTGCCAGCAGTTCAGGGGACACTGAAGCTTTCTTT
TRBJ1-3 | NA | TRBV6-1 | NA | CASSAPRTISGNTIYF | TGTGCCAGCAGTGCCCCGCGTACGATCTCTGGAAACACCATATATTTT